The sequence of this T cell receptor (beta chain) was determined in a study of blood T cell repertoires in COVID-19. At the level of the study: Whether acute or convalescent, the COVID-19 samples came from the United States, Italy and Spain. Sample material is recorded as cDNA or gDNA derived from T cells, B-cell-depleted T cells, or PBMCs.

This CDR3 has 15 amino acids. Trimming cost V 3 bases and J 5 bases; bases outside gene matches: 8. The V gene's germline CDR1 is KGHSH and CDR2 LQKENI. Study processing details: Amplified reference gene primers provided the basis for estimating nucleated cell counts. Repertoires were generated with immunoSEQ multiplex PCR, while TCRdb's copy carries only in-frame clones and drops some. V, J and clone size were drawn from that table, and D and trimming were deduced from the DNA. The table includes around 190,000 clones, 80% to 90% detected once. The receptor was isolated from a man aged 65 to 79 with active or convalescent COVID-19. The sequenced material came from peripheral blood. The chain has TRBV18 and TRBJ2-7, with 9 bases aligning to TRBD2. The CDR3 DNA is TGTGCCAGCTCACCTTGGACTAGCGAGGTAGACGAGCAGTACTTC. Protein: CASSPWTSEVDEQYF. Full variable domain (missing parts from reference TRBV18 and TRBJ2-7): NAGVMQNPRHLVRRRGQEARLRCSPMKGHSHVYWYRQLPEEGLKFMVYLQKENIIDESGMPKERFSAEFPKEGPSILRIQQVVRGDSAAYFCASSPWTSEVDEQYFGPGTRLTVT.